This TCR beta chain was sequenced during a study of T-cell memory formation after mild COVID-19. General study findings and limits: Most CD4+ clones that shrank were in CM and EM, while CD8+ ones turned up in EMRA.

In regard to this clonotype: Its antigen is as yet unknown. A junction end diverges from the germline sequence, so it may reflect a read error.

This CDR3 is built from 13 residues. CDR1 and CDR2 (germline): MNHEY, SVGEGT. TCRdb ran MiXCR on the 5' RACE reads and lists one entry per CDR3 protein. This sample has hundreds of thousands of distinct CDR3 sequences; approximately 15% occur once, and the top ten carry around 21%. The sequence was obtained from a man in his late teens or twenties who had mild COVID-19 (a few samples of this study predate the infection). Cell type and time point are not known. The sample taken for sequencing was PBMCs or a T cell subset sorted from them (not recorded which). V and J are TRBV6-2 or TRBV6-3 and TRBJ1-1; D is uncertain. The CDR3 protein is CATHRPATRPGVF. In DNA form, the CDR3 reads TGTGCCACCCACCGTCCCGCAACACGGCCTGGGGTCTTT.